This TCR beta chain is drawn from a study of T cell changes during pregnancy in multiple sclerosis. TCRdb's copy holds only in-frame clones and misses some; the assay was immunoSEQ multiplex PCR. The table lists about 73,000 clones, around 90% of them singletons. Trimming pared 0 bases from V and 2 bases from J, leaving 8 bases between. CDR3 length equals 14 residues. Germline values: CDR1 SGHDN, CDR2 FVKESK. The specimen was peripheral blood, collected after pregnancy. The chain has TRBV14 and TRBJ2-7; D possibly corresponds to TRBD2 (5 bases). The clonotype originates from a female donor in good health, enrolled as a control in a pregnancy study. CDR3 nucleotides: TGTGCCAGCAGCCAAGATTTGGGAGCCTACGAGCAGTACTTC. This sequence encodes CASSQDLGAYEQYF. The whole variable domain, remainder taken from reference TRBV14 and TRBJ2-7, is EAGVTQFPSHSVIEKGQTVTLRCDPISGHDNLYWYRRVMGKEIKFLLHFVKESKQDESGMPNNRFLAERTGGTYSTLKVQPAELEDSGVYFCASSQDLGAYEQYFGPGTRLTVT.